The T cell receptor beta chain under discussion was sequenced for a study of T cell responses to AZD1222 COVID-19 vaccine. V was pared by 6 bases and J by 7 bases, with 10 bases between. The V gene's germline CDR1 is MGHDK and CDR2 SYGVNS. CDR3 size: 12 residues. Measured with immunoSEQ multiplex PCR; TCRdb has only the in-frame clones, and not every one. The table lists 140,000 to 150,000 clones, approximately 89% of them singletons. General study points: Breadth and depth of Spike-specific TCRs rose after two AZD1222 doses.

For this clone: Its specificity is unknown.

The specimen was peripheral blood, collected on day 0 of AZD1222 vaccination. The chain uses TRBV25-1 and TRBJ2-1; the D gene is possibly TRBD1 (5 bases). This clonotype originated in an adult in good health. The CDR3 sequence: CASSAGHNEQFF. The CDR3 DNA is TGTGCCAGCAGCGCAGGGCATAATGAGCAGTTCTTC.